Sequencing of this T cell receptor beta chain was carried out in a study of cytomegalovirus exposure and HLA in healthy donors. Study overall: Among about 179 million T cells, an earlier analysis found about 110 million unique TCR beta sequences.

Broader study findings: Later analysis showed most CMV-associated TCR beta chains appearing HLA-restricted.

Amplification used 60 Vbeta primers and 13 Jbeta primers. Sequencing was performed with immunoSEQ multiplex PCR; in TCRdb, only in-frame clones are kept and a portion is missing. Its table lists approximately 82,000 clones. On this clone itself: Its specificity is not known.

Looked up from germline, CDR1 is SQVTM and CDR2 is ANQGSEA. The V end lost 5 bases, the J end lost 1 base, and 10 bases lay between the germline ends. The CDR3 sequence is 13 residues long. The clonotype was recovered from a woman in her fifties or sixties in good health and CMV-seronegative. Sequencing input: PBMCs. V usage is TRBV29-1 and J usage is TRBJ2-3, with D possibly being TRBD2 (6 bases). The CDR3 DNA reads TGCAGCGTTTTGTGGGAGGGCACAGATACGCAGTATTTT. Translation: CSVLWEGTDTQYF.